This record looks at one T cell receptor (beta chain) sequence and its context. Looked up from germline, CDR1 is MNHEY and CDR2 is SMNVEV (reference sequence). This CDR3 comprises 16 residues. Losses at the gene ends were 3 bases for V and 4 bases for J; bases not matched to a gene: 7. The data are from a study of shared T cell receptors in the human thymus. The method was immunoSEQ multiplex PCR; TCRdb's version includes in-frame clones alone and lacks a portion of them. In the table there are roughly 660,000 clones, roughly 88% of which are singletons. These same records also appear under a second study, on human thymus T cells. This second study says: Resections that were taken during corrective heart surgery supplied the thymus tissue.

This chain connects TRBV27 to TRBJ1-4; TRBD1 matches at 8 bases. Sequenced material: thymocytes. The sequence was obtained from a boy under two years old with a congenital heart defect. The CDR3 loop reads CASSFGDRKNNEKLFF. CDR3 nucleotides: TGTGCCAGCAGTTTCGGGGACAGGAAGAATAATGAAAAACTGTTTTTT.